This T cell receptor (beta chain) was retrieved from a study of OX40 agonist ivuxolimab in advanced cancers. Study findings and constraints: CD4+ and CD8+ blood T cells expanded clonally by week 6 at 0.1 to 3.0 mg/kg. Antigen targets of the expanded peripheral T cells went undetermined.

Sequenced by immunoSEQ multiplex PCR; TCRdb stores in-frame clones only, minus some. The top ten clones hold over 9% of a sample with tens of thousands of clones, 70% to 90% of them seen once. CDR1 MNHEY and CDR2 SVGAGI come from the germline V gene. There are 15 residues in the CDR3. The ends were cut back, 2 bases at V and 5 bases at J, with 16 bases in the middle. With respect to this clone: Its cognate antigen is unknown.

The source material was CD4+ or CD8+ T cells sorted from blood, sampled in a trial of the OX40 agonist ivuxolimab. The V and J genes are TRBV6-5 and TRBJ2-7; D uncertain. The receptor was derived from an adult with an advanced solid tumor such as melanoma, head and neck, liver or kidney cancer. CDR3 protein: CASSYNPPYRHEQYF. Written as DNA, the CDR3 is TGTGCCAGCAGTTACAACCCCCCCTATAGACACGAGCAGTACTTC.